The rows below give T cell receptor beta chains drawn from one sample of a study of T-cell memory formation after mild COVID-19. MiXCR, applied by TCRdb to the 5' RACE reads, yields one record per CDR3 protein. The sample lists 100,000 or so distinct CDR3 sequences, 8.5% to 14% occurring once. Specimen: PBMCs or a T cell subset sorted from them (not recorded which). The receptors here all came from a man younger than 30 who had mild COVID-19 (a few samples of this study predate the infection). Cell type and time point are not known. CDR3s include the opening cysteine and the closing phenylalanine or tryptophan. D genes are given only for firm matches. Only part of the rows carry a size: once, few, many, or a class if the clone is expanded.

v_call	j_call	d_call	clone_size	cdr3_nt	cdr3_aa
TRBV7-6	TRBJ2-7	TRBD2	few	TGTGCCAGCAGCTTAGCTAGCGGGAGCTCCTACGAGCAGTACTTC	CASSLASGSSYEQYF
TRBV3-1	TRBJ2-2	TRBD1	few	TGTGCCAGCAGCCAGGCGGGACAGGGGCTAAACACCGGGGAGCTGTTTTTT	CASSQAGQGLNTGELFF
TRBV6-6	TRBJ2-5	.	.	TGTGCCAGCAGTTACCTGCGGGGCGGCGAGACCCAGTACTTC	CASSYLRGGETQYF
TRBV3-2	TRBJ1-1	.	.	TGTGCCAGCAGCCAAGATTTGCCCGCCACTGAAGCTTTCTTT	CASSQDLPATEAFF
TRBV6-6	TRBJ2-7	.	few	TGTGCCAGCAGTTACTCGTTCCAAAACATCGACGAGCAGTACTTC	CASSYSFQNIDEQYF
TRBV5-1	TRBJ2-5	.	.	TGCGCCAGCAGCGTCGACAAAACTCTGTACTTC	CASSVDKTLYF
TRBV5-1	TRBJ1-6	.	few	TGCGCCAGCAGCTTGACAGATCATAATTCACCCCTCCACTTT	CASSLTDHNSPLHF
TRBV11-2	TRBJ1-1	.	.	TGTGCCAGCAGCCCATTGGACAGTTTCGAAGCTTTCTTT	CASSPLDSFEAFF
TRBV5-6	TRBJ1-4	TRBD1	large	TGTGCCAGCAGCTTGCAAGGACAGGGGCTCTTCGGCACTAATGAAAAACTGTTTTTT	CASSLQGQGLFGTNEKLFF
TRBV4-1	TRBJ1-5	TRBD1	.	TGCGCCAGCAGCCAATGGACAGGGGACAATAGCAATCAGCCCCAGCATTTT	CASSQWTGDNSNQPQHF
TRBV4-1	TRBJ1-1	TRBD1	few	TGCGCCAGCAGCCAAGAAGGCCAGGGGGCAACCGGGACTGAAGCTTTCTTT	CASSQEGQGATGTEAFF
TRBV4-3	TRBJ2-2	TRBD1	.	TGCGCCAGCAGCCAAGGAGTTGGACAGGTAGCGAACACCGGGGAGCTGTTTTTT	CASSQGVGQVANTGELFF
TRBV5-6	TRBJ2-1	.	few	TGTGCCAGCAGCCCAATAAATCGCAATGAGCAGTTCTTC	CASSPINRNEQFF
TRBV27	TRBJ1-1	.	.	TGTGCCAGCAGCCGAAGGGCGAACATGAACACTGAAGCTTTCTTT	CASSRRANMNTEAFF
TRBV12-3/TRBV12-4	TRBJ1-2	.	.	TGTGCCAGCAGTTTGGCGGGGCTCTATGGCTACACCTTC	CASSLAGLYGYTF
TRBV4-2	TRBJ2-5	.	few	TGTGCCAGCAGCCAAGTATCAGGAACCCAAGAGACCCAGTACTTC	CASSQVSGTQETQYF
TRBV4-2	TRBJ1-1	TRBD1	few	TGTGCCAGCAGCCGCAGGACAGGGACCCTTGAAGCTTTCTTT	CASSRRTGTLEAFF
TRBV7-9	TRBJ1-1	.	.	TGTGCCAGCAGCTTTGGCGGGGGGAACACTGAAGCTTTCTTT	CASSFGGGNTEAFF
TRBV12-3/TRBV12-4	TRBJ2-1	.	.	TGTGCCAGCAGTTTAGAGGTCCGGAGGGAGCAGTTCTTC	CASSLEVRREQFF
TRBV19	TRBJ2-3	.	few	TGTGCCAGTAGTATCTGGGGAGATGGCACAGATACGCAGTATTTT	CASSIWGDGTDTQYF
TRBV4-1	TRBJ1-2	TRBD1	.	TGCGCCAGCAGCCCAGGGACAGATCAAACAAACTATGGCTACACCTTC	CASSPGTDQTNYGYTF
TRBV10-1	TRBJ2-7	.	.	TGCGCCAGCAGTGACCGGGGGAACCCCCCCTACGAGCAGTACTTC	CASSDRGNPPYEQYF
TRBV6-2/TRBV6-3	TRBJ2-5	.	many	TGTGCCAGCAGTTACCTCGGACAGCAACAAGAGACCCAGTACTTC	CASSYLGQQQETQYF
TRBV29-1	TRBJ2-2	.	many	TGCAGCGTCGAGGATTTTGCCTTGGGGGAGCTGTTTTTT	CSVEDFALGELFF
TRBV2	TRBJ1-2	.	few	TGTGCCAGCAGTGAGCGAGTCGAAACGACCTATGGCTACACCTTC	CASSERVETTYGYTF
TRBV20-1	TRBJ2-3	.	few	TGCAGTGCTAGAGAGTCCGAGGCAGATACGCAGTATTTT	CSARESEADTQYF
TRBV2	TRBJ1-5	TRBD1	few	TGTGCCAGCAGCGGAGAAGGACAGGGGCGTATCGATCAGCCCCAGCATTTT	CASSGEGQGRIDQPQHF
TRBV19	TRBJ2-1	.	.	TGTGCCAGTAGTATAGGTTCAGGGAATGAGCAGTTCTTC	CASSIGSGNEQFF
TRBV12-3/TRBV12-4	TRBJ2-2	.	few	TGTGCCAGCAGTGCGAGGACTACCCGGCCGAACACCGGGGAGCTGTTTTTT	CASSARTTRPNTGELFF
TRBV7-9	TRBJ1-3	.	.	TGTGCCAGCAGCTTCCAGGGCTCTGGAAACACCATATATTTT	CASSFQGSGNTIYF
TRBV12-3/TRBV12-4	TRBJ1-1	TRBD1	.	TGTGCCAGCAGTGCCGGGACAGGGGTTATCACTGAAGCTTTCTTT	CASSAGTGVITEAFF
TRBV7-9	TRBJ1-1	.	.	TGTGCCAGCAGCTCTAAGGGGAAAATATACTTTGAAGCTTTCTTT	CASSSKGKIYFEAFF